This T cell receptor (beta chain) was identified in a study of T cells after yellow fever vaccination. V was pared by 3 bases and J by 3 bases, with 11 bases of the junction left unmatched. CDR3 length: 16 residues. Per the germline V gene, CDR1 is SGHRS and CDR2 is YFSETQ. This clonotype was observed a few times. Via MiXCR, TCRdb re-called the 5' RACE reads, giving one row per CDR3 protein. Seen here are under 400,000 distinct CDR3 sequences, around 10% observed once, and the top ten hold less than 20%. The chain recombines TRBV5-1 with TRBJ1-1, with TRBD1 matching 7 bases. Sequencing was performed on PBMCs, taken on the day of the first yellow fever vaccination. The source of this sequence is a man younger than 30 who received the YFV17D yellow fever vaccine. CDR3 amino acids: CASSWSPPGTDTEAFF. CDR3 DNA sequence: TGCGCCAGCAGCTGGAGCCCCCCCGGGACAGACACTGAAGCTTTCTTT.